This TCR beta chain was identified during a study of CD8+ T cells in alopecia areata. Overall study context: The drug, oral tofacitinib, was given to treated patients at 5 to 10 mg twice daily.

On this clone: The antigen remains undetermined.

Losses at the gene ends were 4 bases for V and 7 bases for J; bases not matched to a gene: 9. There are 14 residues in the CDR3. Germline lookup yields CDR1 SGHRS and CDR2 YFSETQ. After isolation, RNA underwent reverse transcription to generate cDNA as the sequencing template. Clones were read by immunoSEQ multiplex PCR, and TCRdb kept only the in-frame ones, dropping some. Found here are 90,000 to 150,000 clones, around 53% of them singletons; the top ten hold 0.46%. Whole-study findings and limits: Links between baseline CD8+ expansion and response need larger treated cohorts. Scalp clonality and expanded CD8+ clones among the top 100 showed significant decreases with tofacitinib.

Documented treatment: oral pan-JAK inhibitor, 5-10 mg twice daily. Peripheral blood, together with lesional scalp punch biopsies, was collected from alopecia areata patients. This receptor was obtained from a human donor with alopecia areata. The specimen comprised CD4+ T cells sorted from blood, sampled at week 4, from a patient treated with tofacitinib. The V call is TRBV5-1, the J call TRBJ1-1, with TRBD1 matching over 8 bases. The CDR3 loop is CASSLRTGLLEAFF. The CDR3 DNA follows: TGCGCCAGCAGCCTCCGGACAGGGCTTCTTGAAGCTTTCTTT.